This T cell receptor beta chain comes out of a study of CD8+ T cells in alopecia areata (dated by TCRdb to 2017 to 2018). For context, the study as a whole: The treated patients took part in an open-label pilot trial in which moderate-to-severe alopecia areata was treated with oral tofacitinib at 5 to 10 mg twice daily. Clonality in the scalp was compared among normal scalp (n=4), patchy alopecia areata scalp (n=8), and alopecia totalis/universalis scalp (n=8). TCRbeta CDR3 regions were amplified by immunoSEQ multiplex PCR using 35 Vbeta forward and 13 Jbeta reverse primers. Biopsies were taken from tofacitinib-treated patients at baseline and at 4 and 24 weeks of treatment, and a later scalp biopsy was taken in several of the tofacitinib-treated patients. On the human side, TCRbeta sequencing was run on scalp tissue and on sorted CD4+ and CD8+ peripheral blood T cells from healthy controls and from alopecia areata patients with either patchy or totalis/universalis disease. To study T cell clonal expansion in alopecia areata, the researchers applied high-throughput TCRbeta sequencing to both the C3H/HeJ mouse model and human patients. RNA came from the PAXgene miRNA kit for fixed scalp, the miRNeasy kit for PBMCs, and the RNeasy kit for mouse skin. Tofacitinib was given for 6 to 18 months, followed by 6 months of follow-up off drug to assess delayed response and recurrence. What the research found in general, with its limitations: Lesional scalp, especially in alopecia totalis/universalis, showed higher clonality and more expanded CD8+ clones than normal scalp, suggesting antigenic drive. Shared TCR sequences between patients were less evident than in mice, which may be partly attributable to HLA diversity in the patient population. Unlike mouse skin, which is dominated by gammadelta T cells, normal human skin has resident alphabeta T cells that are also sequenced, and this complicates analysis of the scalp TCR repertoire.

Libraries were constructed by the immunoSEQ multiplex PCR assay. To provide template for TCR sequencing, every sample had RNA extracted and reverse transcribed into cDNA. SuperScript III was used to make first-strand cDNA, primed with a 2:1 mix of oligo-dT and random hexamers. A synthetic immune receptor repertoire was used to measure amplification bias, and any remaining bias was corrected computationally. Per the original workflow: Raw reads were preprocessed for error removal, and CDR3 was defined according to IMGT conventions as running from the conserved cysteine to phenylalanine. Clonality was computed by normalizing Shannon entropy by log2 of the number of productive unique TCRs and subtracting the result from 1. Scalp TCRbeta sequences were cross-referenced with sorted blood CD4 and CD8 repertoires so that the CD4 or CD8 identity of scalp clones could be inferred. The table was pulled from immuneACCESS by TCRdb, which kept in-frame rearrangements only. Such tables lose some clones; where checked, under half of the loss comes from unresolved V genes, and the rest has no known cause. The V and J calls and clone size were taken over from that table, and D and trimming were inferred from the DNA. This sample gives about 150,000 clones in total; roughly 50% of them show up just once. The ten biggest clones cover 6.5% to 7.5% of the sample.

From alopecia areata patients, peripheral blood was collected along with lesional scalp punch biopsies. PBMCs were separated by density centrifugation and stained for CD3, CD4 and CD8, after which CD4+ and CD8+ T cells were sorted on a FACSAria. As concerns this clone: Its antigen is unknown. Base qualities are not at hand, and no much larger clone is one base apart.

The CDR3 covers 14 residues, taking in both the cysteine and the phenylalanine. Solely the CDR3 DNA is kept, with 42 bases framed from the first base. The germline V and J ends show losses of 5 bases and 9 bases respectively, and no gene match explains 10 bases of the junction. According to the germline V gene, CDR1 reads SGHRS and CDR2 reads YFSETQ. Sequencing was done on a sample of CD4+ T cells sorted from blood. Here the chain combines TRBV5-1 and TRBJ2-1; TRBD2 agrees with 8 junctional bases. The sequence was obtained from a human donor with alopecia areata. The sequence in DNA is TGCGCCAGCAGTTCTAGCGGGCCCCACCGTGAGCAGTTCTTC. This translates into CASSSSGPHREQFF.